The 21 T cell receptor beta chains below were found in one sample sequenced in a study of cytomegalovirus exposure and HLA in healthy donors (dated by TCRdb to 2015 to 2018). Libraries were built with the immunoSEQ multiplex PCR assay. For the multiplex PCR, a mixture combining 60 forward primers for TCR Vbeta segments and 13 reverse primers for TCR Jbeta segments was used. TCRdb's version of the immuneACCESS table is confined to in-frame rearrangements and falls short of the full clone set. An unresolved V gene accounts for under half of the shortfall where checked; the remainder is of unknown origin. In all, the sample holds under 200,000 clones, and approximately 80% of those were seen once. The ten largest clones represent around 5% of the sample. Material: PBMCs. These receptors all stem from a man in his thirties or forties in good health and CMV-seronegative.

J is TRBJ1-5 and V is TRBV6-5, with no clear D. The CDR3 consists of 15 residues. The germline gives CDR1 MNHEY, CDR2 SVGAGI. The germline V and J ends were trimmed by 0 bases and 0 bases, with 6 bases remaining between them. The CDR3 nucleotides are TGTGCCAGCAGTTACTCTGAGAATAGCAATCAGCCCCAGCATTTT. This translates into CASSYSENSNQPQHF.

This clone was seen a few times. Since a far larger clone is one base different, this is likely a read error. The chain has TRBV29-1 and TRBJ1-1, with a tentative D call TRBD1 (6 bases). This CDR3 has 11 residues. Looked up from germline, CDR1 is SQVTM and CDR2 is ANQGSEA. V gave up 5 bases and J gave up 5 bases, with 9 bases separating them. The CDR3 bases are TGCAGCGTTCCAGGGGTAACTGAAGCTTTCTTT. This gives the protein CSVPGVTEAFF.

Only a few counts were recorded for this clone. V is TRBV7-9 and J is TRBJ1-5; possible D gene TRBD1, 6 bases. The germline gives CDR1 SEHNR, CDR2 FQNEAQ (reference sequence). The CDR3 is made up of 12 amino acids. Trimming took off 5 bases at V and 10 bases at J, with 12 bases between the two ends. Here the CDR3 DNA reads TGTGCCAGCAGCCTCCTGGGGGCTCCCCAGCATTTT. Amino acids: CASSLLGAPQHF.

This clone was observed a handful of times. The V and J genes are TRBV4-3 and TRBJ2-5, with 7 bases lining up with TRBD2. Near its end, the DNA agrees better with TRBJ2-7, so the J call may be wrong. Germline loops: CDR1 LGHNA, CDR2 YSLEER. This CDR3 region has 18 residues. The CDR3 loop is CASSQDRASGKGSYEQYF. The CDR3 DNA reads as TGCGCCAGCAGCCAAGATAGGGCTAGCGGTAAAGGTTCCTACGAGCAGTACTTC.

The rearrangement joins TRBV6-5 to TRBJ2-1; possibly TRBD2 for D (5 bases). This CDR3 has 14 residues. The V gene's germline CDR1 is MNHEY and CDR2 SVGAGI. Trimming removed 4 bases at V and 9 bases at J, with 16 bases between. CDR3 DNA: TGTGCCAGCAGTTTGGGGAACGTCGGAGGTGAGCAGTTCTTC. It encodes CASSLGNVGGEQFF.

CDR3 nucleotides: TGTGCCAGTAAGGGCGACAGGGGGATTGGAAACACCATATATTTT. The encoded protein is CASKGDRGIGNTIYF. This rearrangement joins TRBV19 to TRBJ1-3; the match to TRBD1 covers 9 bases. After removal of 7 bases from V and 3 bases from J, the junction contained 7 bases not matched to a gene. Germline CDR1 is LNHDA and CDR2 is SQIVND (reference sequence). This CDR3 has 15 amino acids.

V is TRBV25-1 and J is TRBJ2-1; 7 bases line up with TRBD2. Germline-derived CDR1 and CDR2 are MGHDK and SYGVNS. The CDR3 is 13 residues long. With V trimmed by 4 bases and J by 5 bases, 2 bases remained unmatched. For the CDR3, the DNA is TGTGCCAGCAGTGGGACTAGGCACAATGAGCAGTTCTTC. This codes for CASSGTRHNEQFF. The full variable domain, rest sourced from reference TRBV25-1 and TRBJ2-1, is EADIYQTPRYLVIGTGKKITLECSQTMGHDKMYWYQQDPGMELHLIHYSYGVNSTEKGDLSSESTVSRIRTEHFPLTLESARPSHTSQYLCASSGTRHNEQFFGPGTRLTVL.

The chain links TRBV7-9 to TRBJ1-1; the D gene is possibly TRBD1 (6 bases). This CDR3 has 14 residues. Germline V lookup: CDR1 SEHNR, CDR2 FQNEAQ (reference sequence). V lost 1 base and J 4 bases, leaving 10 bases between the germline ends. The CDR3 DNA sequence: TGTGCCAGCAGCTTAGAGGGGGGGCCCACTGAAGCTTTCTTT. Translated: CASSLEGGPTEAFF.

On this clone itself: This CDR3 fails to terminate in the conserved phenylalanine or tryptophan, so it likely reflects a read error. The DNA is omitted, as the CDR3 cannot be located on it reliably, and the CDR3 follows TCRdb's listing. The chain combines TRBV25-1 with TRBJ2-4; the D call in the table, TRBD1, was not verified against the DNA. The CDR3 is made up of 8 amino acids, end residues included. Germline CDR1 is MGHDK and CDR2 is SYGVNS. CDR3 loop: CASSIHFL.

The chain recombines TRBV28 with TRBJ1-5, with a possible D match to TRBD1 (6 bases). This CDR3 is built from 12 residues. V was clipped by 9 bases and J by 3 bases, with 9 bases between them. Germline CDR1 and CDR2: MDHEN and SYDVKM. The CDR3 DNA follows: TGTGCCAGTCACAGGGACAATCAGCCCCAGCATTTT. Protein product: CASHRDNQPQHF.

This clone was detected only a few times. The CDR3 region is CASGFGLAEQYF. CDR3 DNA sequence: TGTGCCAGCGGGTTCGGACTTGCCGAGCAGTACTTC. The chain couples TRBV6-5 to TRBJ2-7; possible D gene TRBD2, 5 bases. The V gene lost 8 bases and the J gene lost 6 bases, with 14 bases spanning the gap. This CDR3 is 12 amino acids long. In germline, CDR1 is MNHEY, CDR2 SVGAGI.

Notes on this clone: Other DNA sequences in this specimen translate into the identical CDR3. This chain joins TRBV5-1 and TRBJ2-6; no clear D. V lost 0 bases, J lost 0 bases, and 4 bases lay in between. Germline loops: CDR1 SGHRS, CDR2 YFSETQ. The CDR3 loop spans 15 amino acids. CDR3 region: CASSLGASGANVLTF. The CDR3, as DNA: TGCGCCAGCAGCTTGGGGGCCTCTGGGGCCAACGTCCTGACTTTC.

The rearrangement links TRBV28 to TRBJ1-2, with D tentatively TRBD1 (5 bases). V shed 3 bases and J shed 5 bases, with 13 bases lying between them. The CDR3 length is 14 residues. In germline, CDR1 is MDHEN, CDR2 SYDVKM. This CDR3 reads CASSFSQGGYGYTF. CDR3 nucleotide sequence: TGTGCCAGCAGTTTTAGCCAGGGTGGGTATGGCTACACCTTC.

V usage is TRBV7-9 and J usage is TRBJ1-4; 10 bases map to TRBD1. CDR1 is SEHNR, CDR2 FQNEAQ, per germline (reference sequence). The CDR3 is 16 amino acids. Trimming cost V 5 bases and J 6 bases; bases outside gene matches: 9. The CDR3 bases are TGTGCCAGCAGCGTAAAAATAGGGACAGGGGATGAAAAACTGTTTTTT. This codes for CASSVKIGTGDEKLFF.

The J gene is TRBJ1-2, the V gene TRBV5-1, with 11 bases aligning to TRBD1. CDR1 and CDR2 (germline): SGHRS, YFSETQ. V trimming: 1 base; J trimming: 8 bases; junction bases outside the gene matches: 4. This CDR3 spans 14 amino acids. The CDR3 DNA is TGCGCCAGCAGCTTGACCGGGACAGGGGGAGGCTACACCTTC. This sequence encodes CASSLTGTGGGYTF. The whole variable domain, filled in from reference TRBV5-1 and TRBJ1-2, reads KAGVTQTPRYLIKTRGQQVTLSCSPISGHRSVSWYQQTPGQGLQFLFEYFSETQRNKGNFPGRFSGRQFSNSRSEMNVSTLELGDSALYLCASSLTGTGGGYTFGSGTRLTVV.

V gene TRBV2 combines with J gene TRBJ2-3; TRBD1 matches 10 bases. This CDR3 comprises 14 residues. The germline V gene has CDR1 SNHLY and CDR2 FYNNEI. J lost 4 bases, V lost 10 bases, and 8 bases had no gene match. The CDR3 region has the DNA TGTGCCATTTCCGGGACAGGGGAACCAGATACGCAGTATTTT. Translating gives CAISGTGEPDTQYF. The full variable domain, with the rest looked up from reference TRBV2 and TRBJ2-3, is EPEVTQTPSHQVTQMGQEVILRCVPISNHLYFYWYRQILGQKVEFLVSFYNNEISEKSEIFDDQFSVERPDGSNFTLKIRSTKLEDSAMYFCAISGTGEPDTQYFGPGTRLTVL.

This chain connects TRBV4-3 to TRBJ2-3, with 11 bases identical to TRBD2. This CDR3 has 16 residues. CDR1 and CDR2 (germline): LGHNA, YSLEER. J gave up 3 bases and V 4 bases, and 6 bases lay outside the gene matches. The CDR3 loop is CASSPRLAGPTDTQYF. In nucleotides, the CDR3 is TGCGCCAGCAGCCCGAGACTAGCGGGGCCGACAGATACGCAGTATTTT.

This chain uses TRBV27 with TRBJ2-3; 8 bases line up with TRBD1. Germline assignment: CDR1 MNHEY and CDR2 SMNVEV (reference sequence). CDR3 length: 16 amino acids. The ends lost 5 bases at V and 6 bases at J; junction bases unmatched: 13. CDR3 sequence reads: CASSPYAAGGGDTQYF. CDR3 nucleotide sequence: TGTGCCAGCAGTCCTTACGCGGCAGGGGGCGGGGATACGCAGTATTTT.

About this clone itself: One end of the junction is discordant with germline, which a read error may explain. The chain links TRBV29-1 to TRBJ1-2; D is perhaps TRBD1 (5 bases). Germline CDR1 is SQVTM and CDR2 is ANQGSEA. The CDR3 has 12 residues. The CDR3 sequence is CSVEVSRASTQF. The CDR3 nucleotides are TGCAGCGTTGAAGTTTCCAGGGCCTCCACTCAATTC.

This chain uses TRBV6-5 with TRBJ1-5; D uncertain. Trimming removed 5 bases at V and 3 bases at J, with 8 bases between. Germline values: CDR1 MNHEY, CDR2 SVGAGI. CDR3 size: 13 residues. The CDR3 protein is CASSARYNQPQHF. The CDR3 nucleotides read TGTGCCAGCAGTGCCAGGTACAATCAGCCCCAGCATTTT.

V and J are TRBV6-5 and TRBJ2-5, with TRBD1 as a possible D gene (6 bases). In germline, CDR1 is MNHEY, CDR2 SVGAGI. The CDR3 covers 14 residues. With 5 bases removed from V and 7 bases from J, the gap between germline ends came to 17 bases. The CDR3 is CASSRGTKDTTQYF. The CDR3 nucleotides are TGTGCCAGCAGTCGAGGGACAAAAGATACGACCCAGTACTTC.